This TCR beta chain emerged from a study of cytomegalovirus exposure and HLA in healthy donors. On the study more broadly: Early released data had tens of millions of unique TCRs, all coming from HLA-typed donors. Overall study results and limits: Most TCR beta V segments were productive about 87% or about 30% of the time in an earlier analysis. A highly shared variant cluster was judged a likely technical artifact. A later analysis linked a missense DCLRE1C variant to TCR beta V- and J-gene trimming.

The PCR used 60 Vbeta and 13 Jbeta primers. Data came from immunoSEQ multiplex PCR; TCRdb stores just in-frame clones and leaves some out. The profile shows 55,000 or so clones, more than 75% of them singletons. CDR3 length: 17 residues. The V and J ends lost 0 bases and 4 bases, in that order; junction bases with no gene match: 7. Germline CDR1 reads SGHNT; CDR2 reads YYREEE (reference sequence). In the case of this clone: Its antigen remains unidentified.

The clonotype originates from a female donor in good health and CMV-seronegative. Material for sequencing was PBMCs. The V and J genes are TRBV5-4 and TRBJ2-2, with 9 bases that match TRBD1. For the CDR3, the DNA is TGTGCCAGCAGCTTGGTAGGGACAGGGAGGATCACCGGGGAGCTGTTTTTT. It is translated as CASSLVGTGRITGELFF. The full variable domain, completed using reference TRBV5-4 and TRBJ2-2, is ETGVTQSPTHLIKTRGQQVTLRCSSQSGHNTVSWYQQALGQGPQFIFQYYREEENGRGNFPPRFSGLQFPNYSSELNVNALELDDSALYLCASSLVGTGRITGELFFGEGSRLTVL.